The 31 T cell receptor beta chains reported below all come from one sample, sequenced in a study of blood T cell repertoires in COVID-19. Data came from immunoSEQ multiplex PCR; TCRdb stores just in-frame clones and leaves some out. This table has roughly 100,000 clones, about nine tenths appearing once. Sequencing was carried out using peripheral blood. These receptors came from a human donor with active COVID-19. The donor label of this sample is uncertain.

This clone was observed a single time. The chain combines TRBV10-3 with TRBJ2-5, with D hard to call. CDR3 size: 11 residues. In germline, CDR1 is ENHRY, CDR2 SYGVKD. Trimming removed 6 bases at V and 7 bases at J, with 9 bases between. Written as DNA, the CDR3 is TGTGCCATCAGGATAGCTGGGACCCAGTACTTC. The encoded protein is CAIRIAGTQYF.

The chain is built from TRBV19 and TRBJ1-2; D perhaps matches TRBD1 (6 bases). Germline loops: CDR1 LNHDA, CDR2 SQIVND (reference sequence). Trimming stripped 3 bases from V and 7 bases from J, with 15 bases between. This CDR3 comprises 14 residues. This CDR3 reads CASSILPGEPGYTF. The DNA of the CDR3 is TGTGCCAGTAGTATTCTTCCAGGGGAACCTGGCTACACCTTC.

The gene calls are TRBV4-2 and TRBJ2-5, with TRBD1 matching 8 bases. The CDR3 covers 16 residues. The J segment lost 5 bases and the V segment lost 0 bases, leaving 8 bases of the junction unmatched. The V gene's germline CDR1 is LGHNA and CDR2 YNFKEQ. The CDR3 sequence: CASSQEGQATGETQYF. CDR3 nucleotide sequence: TGTGCCAGCAGCCAAGAGGGACAGGCGACGGGGGAGACCCAGTACTTC.

Details on this clone: One end of the junction does not line up with germline, which may come from a read error. The CDR3 DNA sequence: TGTGCCAGCAGTGAACTCGCCTCCGGGCGGGGTTTT. Its translation is CASSELASGRGF. The chain couples TRBV6-1 to TRBJ2-3, with D maybe TRBD2 (6 bases). The germline CDR1 and CDR2 sequences are MNHNS and SASEGT. This CDR3 region has 12 residues.

The V gene is TRBV3-1 (or the pseudogene TRBV3-2), the J gene TRBJ2-3, with 7 nucleotides matching TRBD1. Germline values: CDR1 LGHDT, CDR2 YNNKEL (reference sequence). CDR3 length equals 16 residues. Trimming took 8 bases from V and 3 from J; bases not matched to a gene: 14. CDR3 in amino acids: CASGGQPGGGTDTQYF. The CDR3 region has the DNA TGTGCCAGCGGGGGACAACCAGGGGGTGGAACAGATACGCAGTATTTT.

This clone showed up just a few times. This chain uses TRBV7-6 with TRBJ2-5, with 12 bases fitting TRBD2. After removal of 4 bases from V and 7 bases from J, the junction contained 13 bases not matched to a gene. The CDR3 extends over 17 amino acids. Germline lookup yields CDR1 SGHVS and CDR2 FNYEAQ. In nucleotides, the CDR3 is TGTGCCAGCAGCTCCTGGACTAGCGGGGAAGCTGGGGGGACCCAGTACTTC. Translated: CASSSWTSGEAGGTQYF.

The chain recombines TRBV19 with TRBJ2-7; TRBD1 aligns across 9 bases. Germline V lookup: CDR1 LNHDA, CDR2 SQIVND (reference sequence). The CDR3 loop spans 14 amino acids. Germline trimming cut 10 bases from V and 3 bases from J; bases unmatched to any gene: 10. CDR3 nucleotides: TGTGCCACTAAGCACCGGGACAGGGACTACGAGCAGTACTTC. Translation gives CATKHRDRDYEQYF.

This rearrangement joins TRBV4-2 to TRBJ2-5; possible D gene TRBD2, 6 bases. The CDR3 has 16 amino acids. The germline V and J ends were trimmed by 2 bases and 8 bases, with 21 bases remaining between them. Germline CDR1 and CDR2: LGHNA and YNFKEQ. CDR3 region: CASSQNRGSSVSTQYF. The DNA for the CDR3 is TGTGCCAGCAGCCAAAATCGGGGGTCTAGCGTGAGCACCCAGTACTTC.

J is TRBJ2-5 and V is TRBV19, with 10 nucleotides matching TRBD1. V trimming: 6 bases; J trimming: 4 bases; junction bases outside the gene matches: 5. The V gene's germline CDR1 is LNHDA and CDR2 SQIVND (reference sequence). The CDR3 consists of 14 residues. The chain's CDR3 is CASRTGGLGETQYF. CDR3 coding DNA: TGTGCCAGTAGGACAGGGGGCTTGGGAGAGACCCAGTACTTC.

The V call is TRBV5-5, the J call TRBJ2-5, with D unclear. The CDR3 is made up of 15 amino acids. CDR1 is SGHKS and CDR2 is YYEKEE in the germline V gene (reference sequence). V lost 0 bases and J lost 2, with 11 bases in between. DNA of the CDR3: TGTGCCAGCAGCTTGGATTGGGCAGAACAAGAGACCCAGTACTTC. This sequence encodes CASSLDWAEQETQYF.

This chain links TRBV2 with TRBJ1-2; 8 nucleotides agree with TRBD1. V shed 6 bases, J shed 6 bases, and the junction held 9 bases outside the gene matches. CDR1 is SNHLY and CDR2 is FYNNEI in the germline V gene. The CDR3 contains 14 residues. CDR3 nucleotides: TGTGCCAGCAGGGACTGGACAGGGCGGGATGGCTACACCTTC. Translating it yields CASRDWTGRDGYTF.

This clone was seen only once. V is TRBV5-8 and J is TRBJ2-5, with 7 bases aligning to TRBD1. Germline CDR1 reads SGHTS; CDR2 reads YDEGEE. This CDR3 is built from 16 residues. The ends lost 4 bases at V and 4 bases at J; junction bases unmatched: 13. This CDR3 is CASSQGQASVGETQYF. The CDR3 region has the DNA TGTGCCAGCAGCCAAGGACAGGCCTCGGTAGGAGAGACCCAGTACTTC.

V is TRBV6-5 and J is TRBJ1-6, with D hard to call. This CDR3 spans 15 amino acids. Between the trimmed V and J ends, which lost 7 bases and 7 bases, there was a span of 17 bases. Germline assignment: CDR1 MNHEY and CDR2 SVGAGI. CDR3 amino acids: CASTPRPEGNSPLHF. In DNA form, the CDR3 reads TGTGCCAGCACCCCCCGGCCCGAGGGCAATTCACCCCTCCACTTT.

V is TRBV19 and J is TRBJ1-5; tentatively, D is TRBD1 (5 bases). The CDR3 contains 14 residues. CDR1 is LNHDA, CDR2 SQIVND, per germline (reference sequence). V was clipped by 3 bases and J by 0 bases, with 6 bases between them. The CDR3 loop is CASSIQGSNQPQHF. In nucleotides, the CDR3 is TGTGCCAGTAGTATCCAGGGTAGCAATCAGCCCCAGCATTTT.

In its sample, this clone was seen a few times. The V call is TRBV27, the J call TRBJ1-6, with TRBD1 as a possible D gene (5 bases). Deletions cut 2 bases from V and 8 bases from J, with 19 bases between. The CDR3 sequence is 17 residues long. Per germline, CDR1 MNHEY and CDR2 SMNVEV (reference sequence). CDR3 nucleotide sequence: TGTGCCAGCAGTTTAAACCTCCGTTGGCAGGGTCATTCACCCCTCCACTTT. Protein: CASSLNLRWQGHSPLHF.

The chain has TRBV7-9 and TRBJ2-1; D uncertain. Per germline, CDR1 SEHNR and CDR2 FQNEAQ (reference sequence). The CDR3 covers 12 residues. Trimming shortened V by 1 base and J by 5 bases, and 3 bases separated the two germline ends. CDR3: CASSLGHNEQFF. The CDR3 DNA reads as TGTGCCAGCAGCTTAGGGCACAATGAGCAGTTCTTC.

The chain recombines TRBV5-6 with TRBJ1-4; D remains ambiguous. Germline V lookup: CDR1 SGHDT, CDR2 YYEEEE. Between the trimmed V and J ends, which lost 0 bases and 8 bases, there was a span of 17 bases. CDR3 length: 16 residues. The CDR3 region is CASSLEGSGAGEKLFF. The CDR3 bases are TGTGCCAGCAGCTTGGAAGGATCGGGTGCGGGGGAAAAACTGTTTTTT.

The chain links TRBV28 to TRBJ1-6; D is possibly TRBD1 (6 bases). V was trimmed by 3 bases and J by 1 base, leaving 13 bases between them. CDR3 size: 17 residues. Germline V CDR1 and CDR2: MDHEN, SYDVKM. CDR3 bases: TGTGCCAGCAGTTTGCGGGGGCGAGGATCCTATAATTCACCCCTCCACTTT. Translated, it gives CASSLRGRGSYNSPLHF.

The chain links TRBV9 to TRBJ2-5, with 10 bases identical to TRBD2. Germline-derived CDR1 and CDR2 are SGDLS and YYNGEE. V was pared by 0 bases and J by 4 bases, with 12 bases of the junction left unmatched. The CDR3 totals 18 residues. The CDR3 DNA reads as TGTGCCAGCAGCGTAGATGAATGGGGGACTAGCGTCGGAGAGACCCAGTACTTC. Amino acid sequence: CASSVDEWGTSVGETQYF.

The chain couples TRBV7-6 to TRBJ2-3; D gene ambiguous. The CDR3 spans 15 residues. Per germline, CDR1 SGHVS and CDR2 FNYEAQ. The V end lost 3 bases, the J end lost 0 bases, and 10 bases lay between the germline ends. The CDR3 nucleotides are TGTGCCAGCAGCTTTTCATCGGGTAGCACAGATACGCAGTATTTT. Encoded protein: CASSFSSGSTDTQYF. Variable domain in full (rest from reference TRBV7-6 and TRBJ2-3): GAGVSQSPRYKVTKRGQDVALRCDPISGHVSLYWYRQALGQGPEFLTYFNYEAQQDKSGLPNDRFSAERPEGSISTLTIQRTEQRDSAMYRCASSFSSGSTDTQYFGPGTRLTVL.

The chain links TRBV2 to TRBJ1-5; no clear D gene. This CDR3 region has 15 residues. The germline V and J ends were trimmed by 2 bases and 6 bases, with 14 bases remaining between them. CDR1 and CDR2 (germline): SNHLY, FYNNEI. The CDR3 nucleotides read TGTGCCAGCAGTGAACACGTGGCAGGAGGTCAGCCCCAGCATTTT. It translates to CASSEHVAGGQPQHF.

The rearrangement joins TRBV15 to TRBJ1-5; D remains unclear. V was trimmed by 5 bases and J by 5 bases, leaving 13 bases between them. The CDR3 has 14 residues. Germline CDR1 and CDR2: LNHNV and YYDKDF (reference sequence). Here the CDR3 DNA reads TGTGCCACCAGCTGGAGGTTGAATGATCAGCCCCAGCATTTT. Translating gives CATSWRLNDQPQHF.

The chain couples TRBV18 to TRBJ1-2; weak D call: TRBD1 (5 bases). The CDR3 has 15 residues. Trimming removed 4 bases from V and 5 bases from J, with 17 bases in between. Germline values: CDR1 KGHSH, CDR2 LQKENI. DNA for the CDR3: TGTGCCAGCTCACTACTTACCGGGACTCATTATGGCTACACCTTC. Its protein is CASSLLTGTHYGYTF.

The genes are TRBV4-1 and TRBJ1-3; 7 nucleotides line up with TRBD1. The junction had 14 bases not matched to a gene; V was cut back by 1 base and J by 5 bases. This CDR3 contains 18 residues. Germline CDR1 reads MGHRA; CDR2 reads YSYEKL. The CDR3 DNA reads as TGCGCCAGCAGCCAAGGAACCCAGGGGGGAAGAAAGAGAAACACCATATATTTT. Protein product: CASSQGTQGGRKRNTIYF.

The chain carries TRBV5-5 and TRBJ1-3; D not certain. The germline V gene has CDR1 SGHKS and CDR2 YYEKEE (reference sequence). Trimming removed 0 bases from V and 0 bases from J, with 4 bases in between. CDR3 size: 14 residues. The CDR3 DNA sequence: TGTGCCAGCAGCTTGGCGGGCTCTGGAAACACCATATATTTT. This sequence encodes CASSLAGSGNTIYF.

This clone was recorded a few times. This chain uses TRBV14 with TRBJ2-5; TRBD2 aligns across 15 bases. The CDR3 spans 19 residues. V shed 0 bases and J 5 bases; nucleotides not matched to a gene: 10. Per germline, CDR1 SGHDN and CDR2 FVKESK. CDR3 coding DNA: TGTGCCAGCAGCCAAGAACCGCCGGGACTAGCGGGGGGCCGGGAGACCCAGTACTTC. Encoded protein: CASSQEPPGLAGGRETQYF. Full variable domain (remainder filled in from reference TRBV14 and TRBJ2-5): EAGVTQFPSHSVIEKGQTVTLRCDPISGHDNLYWYRRVMGKEIKFLLHFVKESKQDESGMPNNRFLAERTGGTYSTLKVQPAELEDSGVYFCASSQEPPGLAGGRETQYFGPGTRLLVL.

The chain uses TRBV14 and TRBJ1-2, with 7 bases aligning to TRBD1. Trimming cost V 5 bases and J 4 bases; bases outside gene matches: 4. The germline V gene encodes CDR1 SGHDN and CDR2 FVKESK. This CDR3 has 13 residues. The chain's CDR3 is CASSVTGVYGYTF. The CDR3 coding sequence is TGTGCCAGCAGCGTAACAGGGGTCTATGGCTACACCTTC.

The V call is TRBV7-6, the J call TRBJ2-2; 14 bases are shared with TRBD2. The CDR3 runs to 19 residues. V trimming: 6 bases; J trimming: 1 base; junction bases outside the gene matches: 10. Germline-derived CDR1 and CDR2 are SGHVS and FNYEAQ. DNA of the CDR3: TGTGCCAGCAGACGTCGGACTAGCGGGGGGCCCGAGAACACCGGGGAGCTGTTTTTT. It translates to CASRRRTSGGPENTGELFF.

Here the CDR3 DNA reads TGCGCCAGCAGCCCGTACACCGAGGGCGGGAACACTGAAGCTTTCTTT. Its protein is CASSPYTEGGNTEAFF. This chain connects TRBV4-1 to TRBJ1-1; D unresolved. CDR1 is MGHRA and CDR2 is YSYEKL in the germline V gene. This CDR3 comprises 16 residues. The V end lost 4 bases, the J end lost 1 base, and 16 bases lay between the germline ends.

The chain recombines TRBV3-1 (or the pseudogene TRBV3-2) with TRBJ1-5; no firm D call. Germline V lookup: CDR1 LGHDT, CDR2 YNNKEL (reference sequence). Trimming took 0 bases from V and 0 from J, leaving 9 bases between them. The CDR3 has 16 amino acids. DNA of the CDR3: TGTGCCAGCAGCCAAGATTTGCCCGGTAGCAATCAGCCCCAGCATTTT. Its translation is CASSQDLPGSNQPQHF.

V is TRBV24-1 and J is TRBJ1-3; no clear D. CDR3 length equals 17 residues. V dropped 3 bases and J dropped 4 bases, with 18 bases sitting between them. The germline V gene has CDR1 KGHDR and CDR2 SFDVKD. CDR3 residues: CATSDPSWVARGNTIYF. CDR3 in DNA: TGTGCCACCAGTGATCCTAGTTGGGTGGCACGGGGAAACACCATATATTTT.